These 24 T cell receptor beta chains share one sample of origin, sequenced in a study of blood T cells in healthy people across ages. The second PCR ran about 6 to 11 cycles with a sample-barcoded 5' primer and J-beta primers. One entry per CDR3 protein, called by TCRdb with MiXCR from the 5' RACE reads. The table shows over a million distinct CDR3 sequences, with 45% occurring only once. The specimen was blood. Every receptor here comes from a woman aged 60-75 years in good health.

This clonotype was seen just once. This chain links TRBV7-8 with TRBJ2-5; 8 bases are shared with TRBD1. The DNA matches TRBJ2-7 better at its end, which makes the J call doubtful. In germline, CDR1 is SGHVS, CDR2 FQNEAQ. The CDR3 runs to 15 residues. This CDR3 is CASSLVRTGPYEQYF. The CDR3 nucleotides are TGTGCCAGCAGCTTAGTGCGGACAGGGCCCTACGAGCAGTACTTC.

This clonotype was picked up a small number of times. V is TRBV9 and J is TRBJ2-7; perhaps TRBD2 as D (5 bases). V shed 0 bases and J shed 2 bases, with 12 bases lying between them. This CDR3 has 15 residues. CDR1 SGDLS and CDR2 YYNGEE come from the germline V gene. CDR3 sequence reads: CASSVDAGTTYEQYF. CDR3 DNA: TGTGCCAGCAGCGTAGATGCGGGCACGACCTACGAGCAGTACTTC.

This clonotype was found once. CDR3 coding DNA: TGTGCCAGCCCCCCACCCTGGGGCTACGAGCAGTACTTC. Residues: CASPPPWGYEQYF. The V call is TRBV6-5, the J call TRBJ2-7; D uncertain. CDR1 MNHEY and CDR2 SVGAGI come from the germline V gene. The CDR3 has 13 residues. The V and J ends lost 8 bases and 3 bases respectively, with 14 bases between them.

V and J are TRBV5-5 and TRBJ2-3; D remains ambiguous. CDR1 and CDR2 from the germline V gene are SGHKS and YYEKEE (reference sequence). The CDR3 has 14 amino acids. V lost 0 bases and J lost 2, with 7 bases in between. CDR3 loop: CASSLEITTDTQYF. The CDR3 nucleotides read TGTGCCAGCAGCTTGGAGATAACCACAGATACGCAGTATTTT.

The chain links TRBV9 to TRBJ1-1; perhaps TRBD1 as D (5 bases). Germline V lookup: CDR1 SGDLS, CDR2 YYNGEE. This CDR3 has 14 residues. With 0 bases removed from V and 1 base from J, the gap between germline ends came to 7 bases. The CDR3 sequence is CASSVVGENTEAFF. The CDR3 DNA reads TGTGCCAGCAGCGTAGTGGGGGAGAACACTGAAGCTTTCTTT.

This clonotype has more than one count but fewer than ten. The chain has TRBV15 and TRBJ2-1, with a tentative D call TRBD2 (5 bases). This CDR3 has 13 amino acids. Germline values: CDR1 LNHNV, CDR2 YYDKDF (reference sequence). The V gene lost 1 base and the J gene lost 9 bases, with 10 bases spanning the gap. As DNA, the CDR3 is TGTGCCACCAGCAGAGTGGCGGGCTCTGAGCAGTTCTTC. This encodes CATSRVAGSEQFF.

This clonotype has a handful of counts. The rearrangement joins TRBV20-1 to TRBJ2-3; D possibly corresponds to TRBD1 (5 bases). CDR3 size: 14 residues. V lost 5 bases, J lost 3 bases, and 15 bases lay in between. Germline-derived CDR1 and CDR2 are DFQATT and SNEGSKA (reference sequence). CDR3: CSAGSRRGTDTQYF. In nucleotides, the CDR3 is TGCAGTGCTGGGTCTAGAAGGGGAACAGATACGCAGTATTTT.

This chain uses TRBV3-1 with TRBJ1-2, with unresolved D. The V and J ends lost 3 bases and 3 bases respectively, with 14 bases between them. This CDR3 has 15 residues. The germline CDR1 and CDR2 sequences are LGHDT and YNNKEL (reference sequence). The CDR3 is CASSHRRGSYYGYTF. The DNA of the CDR3 is TGTGCCAGCAGCCATCGCCGAGGGAGTTACTATGGCTACACCTTC.

The chain links TRBV5-1 to TRBJ2-1, with TRBD2 matching 8 bases. The ends lost 6 bases at V and 3 bases at J; junction bases unmatched: 8. This CDR3 has 15 residues. CDR1 and CDR2 from the germline V gene are SGHRS and YFSETQ. CDR3 sequence reads: CASTVGAGDYNEQFF. The CDR3 DNA follows: TGCGCCAGCACTGTTGGAGCGGGAGACTACAATGAGCAGTTCTTC.

This clonotype was counted only a few times. The chain is built from TRBV5-1 and TRBJ2-5; possibly TRBD1 for D (7 bases). CDR3 length: 17 residues. V was cut by 0 bases and J by 5 bases, with 20 bases left in between. Germline V gene data show CDR1 as SGHRS and CDR2 as YFSETQ. CDR3 region: CASSLGFRRGREETQYF. The CDR3 region has the DNA TGCGCCAGCAGCTTGGGGTTTCGGAGGGGGCGCGAGGAGACCCAGTACTTC.

The gene calls are TRBV27 and TRBJ1-4; D may be TRBD1 (5 bases). The CDR3 is made up of 11 amino acids. Germline assignment: CDR1 MNHEY and CDR2 SMNVEV (reference sequence). V dropped 6 bases and J dropped 11 bases, with 10 bases sitting between them. The CDR3, as DNA: TGTGCCAGCAGAACTGGGGGTAAACTGTTTTTT. The encoded protein is CASRTGGKLFF. The complete variable domain, with remaining parts taken from reference TRBV27 and TRBJ1-4, reads EAQVTQNPRYLITVTGKKLTVTCSQNMNHEYMSWYRQDPGLGLRQIYYSMNVEVTDKGDVPEGYKVSRKEKRNFPLILESPSPNQTSLYFCASRTGGKLFFGSGTQLSVL.

This clonotype was recorded a few times. CDR3 DNA sequence: TGTGCCTGGAGTGTACTAAGTATGGGAAGGGATCAAGAGACCCAGTACTTC. Translating gives CAWSVLSMGRDQETQYF. The rearrangement joins TRBV30 to TRBJ2-5; D gene uncertain. V was clipped by 0 bases and J by 2 bases, with 19 bases between them. Germline V CDR1 and CDR2: GTSNPN, SVGIG (reference sequence). This CDR3 is built from 17 residues.

This rearrangement joins TRBV7-2 to TRBJ1-3; no reliable D call. CDR3 length: 14 residues. Germline CDR1 reads SGHTA; CDR2 reads FQGNSA. V lost 1 base and J 4 bases, leaving 8 bases between the germline ends. This chain's CDR3 is CASSLEFRGNTIYF. Written as DNA, the CDR3 is TGTGCCAGCAGCTTAGAATTTCGGGGAAACACCATATATTTT. The full variable domain, with the rest looked up from reference TRBV7-2 and TRBJ1-3, is GAGVSQSPSNKVTEKGKDVELRCDPISGHTALYWYRQSLGQGLEFLIYFQGNSAPDKSGLPSDRFSAERTGGSVSTLTIQRTQQEDSAVYLCASSLEFRGNTIYFGEGSWLTVV.

V gene TRBV20-1 combines with J gene TRBJ2-5; weak D call: TRBD2 (6 bases). The end of the DNA aligns better with TRBJ2-7, so the J call may be wrong. The length of the CDR3 is 16 residues. The germline V gene encodes CDR1 DFQATT and CDR2 SNEGSKA (reference sequence). The CDR3 sequence is CSARTGTFFGPYEQYF. For the CDR3, the DNA is TGCAGTGCTAGAACCGGGACTTTTTTCGGGCCTTACGAGCAGTACTTC.

The chain combines TRBV19 with TRBJ2-7; tentatively, D is TRBD1 or TRBD2 (5 bases each). The CDR3 runs to 14 residues. Trimming removed 7 bases from V and 3 bases from J, with 16 bases in between. Germline V gives CDR1 LNHDA, CDR2 SQIVND (reference sequence). In DNA, the CDR3 is TGTGCCAGTAAGGACCCGGGACCCCTCTACGAGCAGTACTTC. This gives the protein CASKDPGPLYEQYF.

The rearrangement joins TRBV27 to TRBJ1-5; no clear D gene. Germline loops: CDR1 MNHEY, CDR2 SMNVEV (reference sequence). Trimming cost V 3 bases and J 9 bases, with 15 bases left between them. There are 14 residues in the CDR3. The CDR3 DNA reads as TGTGCCAGCAGTTTGTACCGTCATCCCTGGCCCCAGCATTTT. Translating gives CASSLYRHPWPQHF.

The V and J genes are TRBV10-2 and TRBJ1-5; TRBD1 aligns across 7 bases. The J segment lost 3 bases and the V segment lost 5 bases, leaving 4 bases of the junction unmatched. CDR1 is WSHSY, CDR2 SAAADI, per germline. The CDR3 is 14 amino acids. The CDR3 nucleotides are TGCGCCAGCAGTATGGGACAGACCAATCAGCCCCAGCATTTT. Amino acids: CASSMGQTNQPQHF.

This clonotype has only a few counts. The V and J genes are TRBV7-2 and TRBJ2-5; D may be TRBD1 or TRBD2 (5 bases each). Germline loops: CDR1 SGHTA, CDR2 FQGNSA. The V and J ends lost 1 base and 5 bases respectively, with 20 bases between them. The CDR3 spans 17 residues. As DNA, the CDR3 is TGTGCCAGCAGCTTAGAACCGGGGCTAGCCCCGGGGGAGACCCAGTACTTC. Protein product: CASSLEPGLAPGETQYF. The entire variable domain, with the rest obtained from reference TRBV7-2 and TRBJ2-5, is as follows: GAGVSQSPSNKVTEKGKDVELRCDPISGHTALYWYRQSLGQGLEFLIYFQGNSAPDKSGLPSDRFSAERTGGSVSTLTIQRTQQEDSAVYLCASSLEPGLAPGETQYFGPGTRLLVL.

The chain combines TRBV7-2 with TRBJ2-1, with a possible D match to TRBD1 (5 bases). V lost 5 bases to trimming and J lost 10 bases, with 18 bases between them. The CDR3 is made up of 14 amino acids. The germline V gene encodes CDR1 SGHTA and CDR2 FQGNSA. The CDR3 DNA reads TGTGCCAGCAGCCTCGTGGGCAGGGCTTACGAGCAGTTCTTC. Translated: CASSLVGRAYEQFF. Based on the CDR3 plus reference TRBV7-2 and TRBJ2-1, the full variable domain is GAGVSQSPSNKVTEKGKDVELRCDPISGHTALYWYRQSLGQGLEFLIYFQGNSAPDKSGLPSDRFSAERTGGSVSTLTIQRTQQEDSAVYLCASSLVGRAYEQFFGPGTRLTVL.

The rearrangement uses TRBV7-8 and TRBJ2-1, with TRBD2 matching 9 bases. The CDR3 length is 16 residues. Germline V CDR1 and CDR2: SGHVS, FQNEAQ. V was pared by 6 bases and J by 9 bases, with 15 bases of the junction left unmatched. This CDR3 is CASRSGRAGGTCEQFF. The DNA of the CDR3 is TGTGCCAGCAGATCCGGTAGAGCGGGAGGTACTTGTGAGCAGTTCTTC. Filled out from reference TRBV7-8 and TRBJ2-1, the complete variable domain reads GAGVSQSPRYKVAKRGQDVALRCDPISGHVSLFWYQQALGQGPEFLTYFQNEAQLDKSGLPSDRFFAERPEGSVSTLKIQRTQQEDSAVYLCASRSGRAGGTCEQFFGPGTRLTVL.

This clonotype turned up a few times. V and J are TRBV29-1 and TRBJ2-1; D is possibly TRBD2 (5 bases). Trimming pared 5 bases from V and 6 bases from J, leaving 17 bases between. Germline V lookup: CDR1 SQVTM, CDR2 ANQGSEA. This CDR3 region has 14 residues. CDR3 residues: CSVTHPDFRNEQFF. The CDR3 coding sequence is TGCAGCGTTACACACCCGGACTTCCGCAATGAGCAGTTCTTC.

In its sample, this clonotype was seen a few times. The chain carries TRBV20-1 and TRBJ2-7; 8 positions match TRBD1. Germline V gene lookup returns CDR1 DFQATT and CDR2 SNEGSKA (reference sequence). With V trimmed by 5 bases and J by 1 base, 4 bases remained unmatched. This CDR3 is built from 13 residues. The CDR3 nucleotides read TGCAGTGCTCTGGACAGGGTGTCCTACGAGCAGTACTTC. Residues: CSALDRVSYEQYF.

This clonotype was seen a few times. The chain has TRBV6-5 and TRBJ2-5; 8 positions agree with TRBD2. Judging by the DNA end, TRBJ2-7 fits better; the J call may be wrong. CDR3 length equals 15 residues. Germline CDR1 reads MNHEY; CDR2 reads SVGAGI. The CDR3 region has the DNA TGTGCCAGCAGTTACTTTGCGGGAGGTGGTCGCGAGCAGTACTTC. It codes for CASSYFAGGGREQYF.

The chain uses TRBV27 and TRBJ2-2; possibly TRBD1 or TRBD2 for D (5 bases each). The CDR3 has 17 residues. The germline V and J ends were trimmed by 2 bases and 1 base, with 14 bases remaining between them. CDR1 and CDR2 from the germline V gene are MNHEY and SMNVEV (reference sequence). The CDR3 is CASSLTPVGGNTGELFF. Written as DNA, the CDR3 is TGTGCCAGCAGTTTAACCCCGGTTGGGGGGAACACCGGGGAGCTGTTTTTT.